A selection of T cell receptor beta chains follows, all from one sample in a study of siplizumab effects on memory and regulatory T cells. TCRdb's table, derived via immunoSEQ multiplex PCR, lists solely in-frame clones and lacks some. Here the sample spans 94,000 or so clones, about 96% being singletons. Input material: naive CD4+ T cells sorted from blood. The receptors were sampled from a human donor in good health. The CDR3 runs from the conserved cysteine through the conserved F or W. The D gene is left open where the match is weak. The size entry is marked missing in some rows and otherwise reads once, few, many or a size class.

CASSEGASPRETQYF | TGTGCCAGCAGTGAAGGGGCTAGCCCCAGAGAGACCCAGTACTTC | TRBV2 | - | TRBJ2-5 | -
CASSYSTGRDTGELFF | TGTGCCAGCAGTTACTCGACAGGGAGGGACACCGGGGAGCTGTTTTTT | TRBV6-5 | - | TRBJ2-2 | -
CASSSGTGGYEQYF | TGTGCCAGCAGTTCCGGGACAGGGGGATACGAGCAGTACTTC | TRBV27 | - | TRBJ2-7 | TRBD1
CASSVFAGEAFF | TGTGCCAGCAGCGTATTTGCAGGGGAGGCTTTCTTT | TRBV9 | few | TRBJ1-1 | -
CASSPTRDPYGYTF | TGTGCCAGCAGCCCCACTCGGGATCCTTATGGCTACACCTTC | TRBV5-5 | once | TRBJ1-2 | -
CASSSRGGAGNEQFF | TGTGCCAGCTCCTCACGCGGGGGGGCGGGCAATGAGCAGTTCTTC | TRBV6-5 | once | TRBJ2-1 | TRBD2
CASSERGAADTQYF | TGTGCCAGCAGCGAGCGGGGGGCGGCAGATACGCAGTATTTT | TRBV9 | - | TRBJ2-3 | TRBD2
CASIEHQGINEQYF | TGTGCCAGCATCGAACATCAGGGAATCAACGAGCAGTACTTC | TRBV6-5 | - | TRBJ2-7 | -
CAWSRGSGNTIYF | TGTGCCTGGAGTAGGGGCTCTGGAAACACCATATATTTT | TRBV30 | once | TRBJ1-3 | -
CASSLGGTGIYEQYF | TGCGCCAGCAGCTTGGGTGGGACAGGGATCTACGAGCAGTACTTC | TRBV5-1 | - | TRBJ2-7 | TRBD1
CASSQEIGGGPDTQYF | TGTGCCAGCAGCCAAGAAATTGGGGGGGGTCCAGATACGCAGTATTTT | TRBV4-2 | - | TRBJ2-3 | TRBD2
CASSLGISGTDTQYF | TGTGCCAGCAGCTTAGGAATATCTGGCACAGATACGCAGTATTTT | TRBV7-2 | - | TRBJ2-3 | -
CASSWETGLYGYTF | TGTGCCAGCAGCTGGGAGACAGGACTCTATGGCTACACCTTC | TRBV11-2 | - | TRBJ1-2 | -
CASMDRGTKIEAFF | TGTGCCAGCATGGACAGGGGGACTAAGATTGAAGCTTTCTTT | TRBV19 | - | TRBJ1-1 | TRBD1
CASSYALWVIYNEQFF | TGCGCCAGCAGCTATGCCTTGTGGGTGATTTACAATGAGCAGTTCTTC | TRBV4-3 | - | TRBJ2-1 | -
CASSIARTNTEAFF | TGTGCCAGTAGTATAGCCAGGACGAACACTGAAGCTTTCTTT | TRBV19 | once | TRBJ1-1 | -
CASSYSRAEYEQYF | TGTGCCAGCAGTTACTCCCGGGCGGAGTACGAGCAGTACTTC | TRBV6-5 | - | TRBJ2-7 | -